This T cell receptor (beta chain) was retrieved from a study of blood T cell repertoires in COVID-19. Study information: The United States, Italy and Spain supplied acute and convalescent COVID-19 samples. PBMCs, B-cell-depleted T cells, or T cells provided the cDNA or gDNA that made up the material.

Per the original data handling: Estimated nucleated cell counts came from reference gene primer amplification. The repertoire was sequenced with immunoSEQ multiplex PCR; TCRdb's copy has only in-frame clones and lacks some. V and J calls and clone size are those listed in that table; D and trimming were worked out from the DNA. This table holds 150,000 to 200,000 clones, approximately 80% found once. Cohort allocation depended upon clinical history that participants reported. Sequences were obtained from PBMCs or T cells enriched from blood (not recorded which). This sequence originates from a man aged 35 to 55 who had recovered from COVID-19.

The CDR3 DNA reads TGTGCCAGCAGCCGGGCCAACACCGGGGAGCTGTTTTTT. Encoded protein: CASSRANTGELFF. The chain is built from TRBV3-1 (or the pseudogene TRBV3-2) and TRBJ2-2, with unresolved D. CDR1 and CDR2 (germline): LGHDT, YNNKEL (reference sequence). The V and J ends lost 4 bases and 2 bases respectively, with 5 bases between them. The CDR3 length is 13 residues.